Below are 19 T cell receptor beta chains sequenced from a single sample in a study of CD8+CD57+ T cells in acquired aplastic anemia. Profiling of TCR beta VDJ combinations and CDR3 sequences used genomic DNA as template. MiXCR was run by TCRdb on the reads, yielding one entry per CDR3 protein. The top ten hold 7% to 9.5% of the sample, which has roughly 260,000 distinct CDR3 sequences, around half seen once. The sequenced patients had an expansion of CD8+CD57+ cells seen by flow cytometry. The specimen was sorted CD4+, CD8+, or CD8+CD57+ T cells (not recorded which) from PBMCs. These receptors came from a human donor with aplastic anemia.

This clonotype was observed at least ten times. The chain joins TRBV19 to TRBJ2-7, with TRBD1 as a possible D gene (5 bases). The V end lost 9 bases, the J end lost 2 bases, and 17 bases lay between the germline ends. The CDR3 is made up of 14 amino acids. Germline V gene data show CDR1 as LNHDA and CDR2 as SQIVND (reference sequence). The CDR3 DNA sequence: TGTGCCAGCAAAGTGCGTAAGGGGACCTACGAGCAGTACTTC. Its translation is CASKVRKGTYEQYF. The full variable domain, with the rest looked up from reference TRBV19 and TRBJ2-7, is DGGITQSPKYLFRKEGQNVTLSCEQNLNHDAMYWYRQDPGQGLRLIYYSQIVNDFQKGDIAEGYSVSREKKESFPLTVTSAQKNPTAFYLCASKVRKGTYEQYFGPGTRLTVT.

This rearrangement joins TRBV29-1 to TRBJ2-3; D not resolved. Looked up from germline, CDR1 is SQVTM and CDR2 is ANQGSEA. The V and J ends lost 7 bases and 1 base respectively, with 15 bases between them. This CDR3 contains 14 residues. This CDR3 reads CSALPGGRTDTQYF. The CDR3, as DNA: TGCAGCGCGCTCCCGGGCGGACGCACAGATACGCAGTATTTT.

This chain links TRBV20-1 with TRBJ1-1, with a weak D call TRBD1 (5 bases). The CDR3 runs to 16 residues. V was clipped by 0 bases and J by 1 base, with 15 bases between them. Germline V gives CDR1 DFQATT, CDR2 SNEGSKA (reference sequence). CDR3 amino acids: CSAREVGLRSNTEAFF. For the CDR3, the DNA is TGCAGTGCTAGAGAGGTGGGACTAAGGTCGAACACTGAAGCTTTCTTT.

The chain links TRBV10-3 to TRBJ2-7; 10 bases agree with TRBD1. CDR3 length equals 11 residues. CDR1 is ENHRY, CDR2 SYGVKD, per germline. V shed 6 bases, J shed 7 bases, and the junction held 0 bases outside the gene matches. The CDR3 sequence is CAIRGQGEQYF. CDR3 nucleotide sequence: TGTGCCATCAGGGGACAGGGGGAGCAGTACTTC.

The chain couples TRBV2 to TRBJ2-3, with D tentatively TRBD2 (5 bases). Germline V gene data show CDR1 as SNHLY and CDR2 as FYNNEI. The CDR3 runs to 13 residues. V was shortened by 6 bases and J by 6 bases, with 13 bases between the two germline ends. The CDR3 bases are TGTGCCAGCAGCCCCGACTATTTCGATACGCAGTATTTT. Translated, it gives CASSPDYFDTQYF. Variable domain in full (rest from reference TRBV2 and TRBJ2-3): EPEVTQTPSHQVTQMGQEVILRCVPISNHLYFYWYRQILGQKVEFLVSFYNNEISEKSEIFDDQFSVERPDGSNFTLKIRSTKLEDSAMYFCASSPDYFDTQYFGPGTRLTVL.

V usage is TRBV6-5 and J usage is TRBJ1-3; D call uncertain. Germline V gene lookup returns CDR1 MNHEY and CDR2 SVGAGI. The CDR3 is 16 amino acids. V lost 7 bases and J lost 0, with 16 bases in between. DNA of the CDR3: TGTGCCAGCACCACCCGGGCCGAGAACTCTGGAAACACCATATATTTT. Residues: CASTTRAENSGNTIYF.

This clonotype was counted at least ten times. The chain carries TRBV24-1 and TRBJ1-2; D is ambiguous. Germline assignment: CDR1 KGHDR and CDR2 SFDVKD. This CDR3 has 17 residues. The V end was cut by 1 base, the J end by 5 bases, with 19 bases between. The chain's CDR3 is CATSDFHPSYGPYGYTF. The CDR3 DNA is TGTGCCACCAGTGATTTCCATCCGTCGTACGGGCCTTATGGCTACACCTTC.

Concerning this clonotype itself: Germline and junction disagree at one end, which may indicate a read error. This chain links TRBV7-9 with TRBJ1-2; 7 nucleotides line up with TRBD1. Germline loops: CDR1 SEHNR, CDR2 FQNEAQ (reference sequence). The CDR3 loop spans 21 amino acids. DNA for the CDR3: TGTGCCGGCAGCTTATATCCCCATCCCCCGGGACAGAGGAGGAGAGGATATGGCTACACCTTC. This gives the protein CAGSLYPHPPGQRRRGYGYTF.

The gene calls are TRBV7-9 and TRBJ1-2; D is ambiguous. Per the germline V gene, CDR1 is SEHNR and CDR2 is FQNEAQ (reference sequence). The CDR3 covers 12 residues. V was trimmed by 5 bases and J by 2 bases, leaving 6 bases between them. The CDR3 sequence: CASSDRNYGYTF. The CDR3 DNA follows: TGTGCCAGCAGCGATAGGAACTATGGCTACACCTTC.

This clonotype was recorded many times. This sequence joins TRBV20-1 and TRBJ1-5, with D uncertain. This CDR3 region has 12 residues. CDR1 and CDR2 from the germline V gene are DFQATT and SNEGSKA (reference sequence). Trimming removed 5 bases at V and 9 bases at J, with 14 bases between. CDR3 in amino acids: CSAHGPQPPQHF. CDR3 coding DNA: TGCAGTGCTCACGGCCCACAGCCGCCCCAGCATTTT.

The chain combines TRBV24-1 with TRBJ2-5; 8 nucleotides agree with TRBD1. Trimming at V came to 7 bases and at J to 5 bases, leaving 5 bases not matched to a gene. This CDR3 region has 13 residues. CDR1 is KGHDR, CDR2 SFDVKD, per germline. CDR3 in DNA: TGTGCCACCAGCCGGGGACAGGAGGAGACCCAGTACTTC. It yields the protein CATSRGQEETQYF.

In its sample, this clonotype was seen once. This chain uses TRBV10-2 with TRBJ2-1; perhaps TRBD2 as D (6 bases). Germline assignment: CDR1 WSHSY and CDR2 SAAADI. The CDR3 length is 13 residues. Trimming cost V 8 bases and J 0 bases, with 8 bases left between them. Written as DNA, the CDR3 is TGCGCCAGCCGGGAGAACTCCTACAATGAGCAGTTCTTC. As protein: CASRENSYNEQFF.

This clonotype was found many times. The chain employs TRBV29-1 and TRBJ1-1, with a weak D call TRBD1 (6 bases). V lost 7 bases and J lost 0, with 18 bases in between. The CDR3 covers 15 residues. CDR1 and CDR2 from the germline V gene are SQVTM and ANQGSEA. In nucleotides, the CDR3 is TGCAGCGCCCGCGGCCCGGGGGCTATGAACACTGAAGCTTTCTTT. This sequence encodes CSARGPGAMNTEAFF.

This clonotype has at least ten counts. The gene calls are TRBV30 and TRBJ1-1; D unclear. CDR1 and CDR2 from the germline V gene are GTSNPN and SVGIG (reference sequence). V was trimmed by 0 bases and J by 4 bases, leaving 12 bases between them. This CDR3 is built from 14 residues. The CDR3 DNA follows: TGTGCCTGGAGTGTAAATGGGATTGGCACTGAAGCTTTCTTT. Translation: CAWSVNGIGTEAFF.

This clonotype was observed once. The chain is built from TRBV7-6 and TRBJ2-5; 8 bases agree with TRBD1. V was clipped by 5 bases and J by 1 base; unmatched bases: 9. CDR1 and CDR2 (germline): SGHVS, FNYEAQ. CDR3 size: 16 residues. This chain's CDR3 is CASSPPGTGGQETQYF. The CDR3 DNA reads TGTGCCAGCAGCCCCCCCGGAACAGGGGGCCAAGAGACCCAGTACTTC.

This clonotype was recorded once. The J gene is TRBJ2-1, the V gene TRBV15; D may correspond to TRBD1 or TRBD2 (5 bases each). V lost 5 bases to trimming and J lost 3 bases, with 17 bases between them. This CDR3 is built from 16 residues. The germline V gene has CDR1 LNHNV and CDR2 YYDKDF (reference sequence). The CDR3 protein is CATSEPGPPFYNEQFF. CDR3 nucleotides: TGTGCCACCAGCGAACCGGGACCACCCTTCTACAATGAGCAGTTCTTC.

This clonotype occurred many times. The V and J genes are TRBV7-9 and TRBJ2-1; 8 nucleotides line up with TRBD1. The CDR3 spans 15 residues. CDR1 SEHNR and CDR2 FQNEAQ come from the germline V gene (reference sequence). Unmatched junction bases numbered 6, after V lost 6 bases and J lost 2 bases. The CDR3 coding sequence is TGTGCCAGCAGGGATGGGGACAGGACCTACAATGAGCAGTTCTTC. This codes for CASRDGDRTYNEQFF.

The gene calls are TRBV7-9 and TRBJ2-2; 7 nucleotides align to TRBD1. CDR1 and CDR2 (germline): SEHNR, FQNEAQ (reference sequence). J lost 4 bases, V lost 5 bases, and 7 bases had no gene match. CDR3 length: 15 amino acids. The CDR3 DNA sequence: TGTGCCAGCAGCGTTAATACAGGGGCCACCGGGGAGCTGTTTTTT. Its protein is CASSVNTGATGELFF. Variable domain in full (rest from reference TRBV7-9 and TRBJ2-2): DTGVSQNPRHKITKRGQNVTFRCDPISEHNRLYWYRQTLGQGPEFLTYFQNEAQLEKSRLLSDRFSAERPKGSFSTLEIQRTEQGDSAMYLCASSVNTGATGELFFGEGSRLTVL.

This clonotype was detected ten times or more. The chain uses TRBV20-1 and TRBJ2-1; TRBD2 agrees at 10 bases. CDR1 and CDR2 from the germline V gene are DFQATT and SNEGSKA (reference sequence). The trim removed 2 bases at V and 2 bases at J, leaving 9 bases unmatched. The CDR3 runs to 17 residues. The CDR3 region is CSARIQRLAGAYNEQFF. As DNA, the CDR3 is TGCAGTGCTAGAATCCAACGACTAGCGGGTGCCTACAATGAGCAGTTCTTC.